Listed below are T cell receptor beta chains from one sample, sequenced in a study of T cells expressing NK-cell markers. No DNA is given; TCRdb re-called the 5' RACE reads and lists each CDR3 protein once. This table lists about 260,000 distinct CDR3 sequences. Material for sequencing was blood T cells: a sorted CD56 or NKG2C T cell subset, CD4+ or CD8+ T cells, or bulk PBMC T cells (not recorded which). The receptor source for this set is a man between 18 and 29 years old in good health. Each CDR3 is given with its conserved first and last residue.

v_gene,j_gene,CDR3aa
TRBV7-8,TRBJ2-6,CASSFSGSTISGANVLTF
TRBV7-2,TRBJ1-3,CASSPYSGNTIYF
TRBV12-3/TRBV12-4,TRBJ1-1,CASSFFGKNTEAFF
TRBV6-2/TRBV6-3,TRBJ2-1,CASSYSAGINEQFF
TRBV18,TRBJ2-1,CASSRVTSVYNEQFF
TRBV28,TRBJ2-1,CASSLAPSGGAWFF
TRBV20-1,TRBJ1-2,CSARGGQNNYGYTF
TRBV29-1,TRBJ2-3,CSGSFLGGASTDTQYF
TRBV6-6,TRBJ2-1,CATMTAGNNEQFF
TRBV5-6,TRBJ1-5,CASTSSAGALQPQHF
TRBV5-1,TRBJ2-7,CASSFHGRDRGHEQYF
TRBV12-5,TRBJ2-6,CASGLGTGPNSGANVLTF
TRBV6-4,TRBJ2-1,CASRTRVYNEQFF
TRBV12-3/TRBV12-4,TRBJ2-7,CASRQGRGQGREEQYF
TRBV20-1,TRBJ1-5,CSARPPGQNQPQHF
TRBV7-3,TRBJ2-3,CASSLYETRDTQYF
TRBV5-1,TRBJ2-1,CASSTSRDFNNEQFF
TRBV28,TRBJ2-7,CASSPKRSANEQYF
TRBV19,TRBJ2-1,CASSIADRTYYNEQFF
TRBV7-2,TRBJ1-2,CASSLGQGWYGYTF
TRBV11-2,TRBJ2-1,CASTQSVNEQFF
TRBV12-3/TRBV12-4,TRBJ2-3,CASSLWAEGTSTDTQYF
TRBV10-3,TRBJ2-7,CAISESYRGYEQYF
TRBV29-1,TRBJ2-7,CSVTDRGGREQYF
TRBV20-1,TRBJ2-3,CSARQRAAPDTQYF
TRBV5-5,TRBJ2-1,CASSFQRENPYYNEQFF
TRBV12-3/TRBV12-4,TRBJ2-5,CASSINNFETQYF
TRBV7-9,TRBJ2-7,CASSSTGTYEQYF
TRBV20-1,TRBJ1-5,CSASGGSYSLQPQHF
TRBV7-2,TRBJ2-3,CASSLIADRGLDTQYF
TRBV12-3/TRBV12-4,TRBJ2-5,CASSPQGVWETQYF